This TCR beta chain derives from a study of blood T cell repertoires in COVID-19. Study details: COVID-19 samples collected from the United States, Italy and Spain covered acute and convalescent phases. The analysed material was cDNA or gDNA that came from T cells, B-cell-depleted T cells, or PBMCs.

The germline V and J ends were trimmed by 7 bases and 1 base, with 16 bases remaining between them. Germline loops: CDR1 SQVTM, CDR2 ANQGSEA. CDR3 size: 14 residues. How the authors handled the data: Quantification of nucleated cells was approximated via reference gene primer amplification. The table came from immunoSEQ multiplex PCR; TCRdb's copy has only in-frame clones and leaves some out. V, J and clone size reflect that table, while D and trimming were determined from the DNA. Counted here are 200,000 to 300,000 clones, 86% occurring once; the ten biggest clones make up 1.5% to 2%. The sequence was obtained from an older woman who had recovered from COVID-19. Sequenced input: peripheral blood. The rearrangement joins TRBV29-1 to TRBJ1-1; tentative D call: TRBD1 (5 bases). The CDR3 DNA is TGCAGCGCAGCAAGGGGTAAGGGGAACACTGAAGCTTTCTTT. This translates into CSAARGKGNTEAFF.